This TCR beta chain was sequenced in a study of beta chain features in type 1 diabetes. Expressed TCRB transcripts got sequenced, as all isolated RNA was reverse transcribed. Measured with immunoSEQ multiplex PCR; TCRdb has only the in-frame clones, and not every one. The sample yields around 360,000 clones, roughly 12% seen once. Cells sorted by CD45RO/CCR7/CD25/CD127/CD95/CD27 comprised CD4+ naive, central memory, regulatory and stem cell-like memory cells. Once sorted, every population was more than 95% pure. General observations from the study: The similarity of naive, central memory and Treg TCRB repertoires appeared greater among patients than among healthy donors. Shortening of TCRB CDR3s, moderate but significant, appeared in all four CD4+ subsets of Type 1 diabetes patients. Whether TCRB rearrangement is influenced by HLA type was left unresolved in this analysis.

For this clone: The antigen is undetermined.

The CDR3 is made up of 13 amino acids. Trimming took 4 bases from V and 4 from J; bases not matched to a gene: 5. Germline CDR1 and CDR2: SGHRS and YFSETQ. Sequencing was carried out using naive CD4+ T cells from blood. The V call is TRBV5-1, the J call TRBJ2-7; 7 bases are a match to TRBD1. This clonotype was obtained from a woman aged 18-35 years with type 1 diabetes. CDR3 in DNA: TGCGCCAGCAGCGTGGGACAGACTTACGAGCAGTACTTC. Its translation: CASSVGQTYEQYF.